This paragraph reports one T cell receptor (beta chain). Antigen: not known. This sample is drawn from a study of PD-1 blockade in classical Hodgkin lymphoma. This sample's time point: cycle 4 day 1 (C4D1), after 6 weeks of nivolumab. There was relapse after autologous stem cell transplantation in every patient, and there was variation in brentuximab vedotin exposure. Magnetic negative selection purified CD4+ T cells from thawed PBMCs. Repertoires were generated with immunoSEQ multiplex PCR, while TCRdb's copy carries only in-frame clones and drops some. The sample records about 27,000 clones, about 85% being singletons. The CDR3 has 18 amino acids. CDR1 is MGHDK and CDR2 is SYGVNS in the germline V gene. Losses at the gene ends were 3 bases for V and 4 bases for J; bases not matched to a gene: 15. Broader study findings: Only CD4+ TCR diversity, not CD8+, had risen significantly by C4D1. Newly diagnosed patients had diversity similar to the baseline diversity of complete responders.

The chain uses TRBV25-1 and TRBJ2-7; 10 bases map to TRBD2. The sequenced sample was CD4+ T cells from blood, obtained before the fourth cycle of nivolumab. This sequence originates from a human donor with classical Hodgkin lymphoma. The CDR3: CASSDPAGASGSTYEQYF. The CDR3 bases are TGTGCCAGCAGTGACCCGGCCGGGGCTAGCGGGAGTACTTACGAGCAGTACTTC.